Presented here are 14 T cell receptor beta chains from one specimen sequenced in a study of T cell changes during pregnancy in multiple sclerosis (dated 2019 in TCRdb). Preparation of the library involved the immunoSEQ multiplex PCR assay. The table comes from immuneACCESS by way of TCRdb, which keeps in-frame sequences with V and J called. Part of the clones is missing from these tables; in studies checked, under half for an unresolved V gene and the rest for unknown reasons. Recorded for this sample are approximately 110,000 clones; around 90% of them occurred a single time. In total, the top ten clones hold 1.5% of the sample. This specimen consisted of peripheral blood, obtained in the third trimester of pregnancy. The receptors derive from a female donor with multiple sclerosis, enrolled in a pregnancy study.

The genes are TRBV18 and TRBJ2-7; 9 bases align to TRBD2. Looked up from germline, CDR1 is KGHSH and CDR2 is LQKENI. The length of the CDR3 is 14 residues. With V trimmed by 3 bases and J by 3 bases, 3 bases remained unmatched. CDR3 coding DNA: TGTGCCAGCTCACCGCTAGCGGGGTTCTACGAGCAGTACTTC. This encodes CASSPLAGFYEQYF.

In DNA form, the CDR3 reads TGTGCCAGTAGTATTCAAGGGGCGCACTACGAGCAGTACTTC. Protein: CASSIQGAHYEQYF. The V call is TRBV19, the J call TRBJ2-7, with D tentatively TRBD1 (5 bases). The V gene lost 3 bases and the J gene lost 3 bases, with 12 bases spanning the gap. This CDR3 is built from 14 residues. Germline V gene sequence: CDR1 LNHDA, CDR2 SQIVND (reference sequence).

V is TRBV5-8 and J is TRBJ2-2; 7 bases line up with TRBD2. V lost 4 bases to trimming and J lost 6 bases; unmatched junction nucleotides: 6. Germline CDR1 reads SGHTS; CDR2 reads YDEGEE. There are 14 residues in the CDR3. CDR3 sequence reads: CASSVGLVPGELFF. The CDR3 DNA is TGTGCCAGCAGCGTCGGACTAGTGCCCGGGGAGCTGTTTTTT.

This clone has a handful of counts. The chain is built from TRBV5-8 and TRBJ2-2; TRBD2 aligns across 8 bases. Losses at the gene ends were 5 bases for V and 5 bases for J; bases not matched to a gene: 11. The CDR3 sequence is 16 residues long. Germline V gives CDR1 SGHTS, CDR2 YDEGEE. The CDR3 nucleotides are TGTGCCAGCAGGGCCCGGGAGGGCCTTCGAACCGGGGAGCTGTTTTTT. Its translation: CASRAREGLRTGELFF.

The CDR3 loop reads CASRSPGQGAPGNTIYF. The CDR3 bases are TGTGCCAGCAGGTCCCCGGGACAGGGGGCGCCAGGAAACACCATATATTTT. The V gene is TRBV28, the J gene TRBJ1-3; 12 bases are shared with TRBD1. Germline CDR1 reads MDHEN; CDR2 reads SYDVKM. The CDR3 runs 17 residues. V was pared by 6 bases and J by 4 bases, with 10 bases of the junction left unmatched.

The rearrangement uses TRBV10-3 and TRBJ2-2; possibly TRBD2 for D (6 bases). V lost 7 bases and J 3 bases, leaving 18 bases between the germline ends. Germline V lookup: CDR1 ENHRY, CDR2 SYGVKD. This CDR3 contains 16 residues. The CDR3 DNA follows: TGTGCCATCACAGACCCGGGCAGGAGGGACACCGGGGAGCTGTTTTTT. Its translation is CAITDPGRRDTGELFF.

The V gene is TRBV5-1, the J gene TRBJ2-7; TRBD1 aligns across 10 bases. Germline V gene sequence: CDR1 SGHRS, CDR2 YFSETQ. Trimming cost V 3 bases and J 0 bases; bases outside gene matches: 6. This CDR3 has 16 residues. CDR3 nucleotide sequence: TGCGCCAGCAGCTACCGGGACAGGGGAGTCTCCTACGAGCAGTACTTC. Translation gives CASSYRDRGVSYEQYF.

The CDR3 region is CASSPPDRGSQPQHF. The CDR3 DNA reads as TGTGCCAGCAGTCCACCCGACAGGGGAAGTCAGCCCCAGCATTTT. This chain uses TRBV28 with TRBJ1-5, with 8 bases lining up with TRBD1. J was trimmed by 6 bases and V by 5 bases; bases with no gene match: 9. CDR1 is MDHEN and CDR2 is SYDVKM in the germline V gene. This CDR3 has 15 amino acids. Full variable domain (outside the CDR3, taken from reference TRBV28 and TRBJ1-5): DVKVTQSSRYLVKRTGEKVFLECVQDMDHENMFWYRQDPGLGLRLIYFSYDVKMKEKGDIPEGYSVSREKKERFSLILESASTNQTSMYLCASSPPDRGSQPQHFGDGTRLSIL.

The chain couples TRBV5-1 to TRBJ2-5; 10 bases map to TRBD2. The CDR3 is 17 amino acids. V lost 0 bases to trimming and J lost 6 bases; unmatched junction nucleotides: 11. CDR1 and CDR2 from the germline V gene are SGHRS and YFSETQ. The CDR3 spells CASSLEGQRGGLKTQYF. The CDR3 DNA sequence: TGCGCCAGCAGCTTGGAGGGGCAGCGGGGGGGCCTAAAGACCCAGTACTTC.

The CDR3 DNA reads TGTGCCAGCAGTTTAACAGTAAACTATGGCTACACCTTC. Amino acids: CASSLTVNYGYTF. The chain recombines TRBV28 with TRBJ1-2; D is undetermined. Germline V CDR1 and CDR2: MDHEN, SYDVKM. This CDR3 contains 13 residues. V was cut by 2 bases and J by 2 bases, with 6 bases left in between.

This rearrangement joins TRBV30 to TRBJ1-1; TRBD1 aligns across 9 bases. The germline CDR1 and CDR2 sequences are GTSNPN and SVGIG (reference sequence). V dropped 2 bases and J dropped 1; count of bases not matched to a gene: 2. The CDR3 runs 14 residues. CDR3 sequence reads: CAWSKGQGNTEAFF. The CDR3, as DNA: TGTGCCTGGAGTAAGGGACAGGGGAACACTGAAGCTTTCTTT.

A single count supports this clone. As DNA, the CDR3 is TGTGCCAGCAGCGTAGCGGCCCAGGGGGGTACCGGGGAGCTGTTTTTT. This codes for CASSVAAQGGTGELFF. The chain employs TRBV9 and TRBJ2-2, with a tentative D call TRBD1 (7 bases). V lost 0 bases, J lost 5 bases, and 14 bases lay in between. Germline V gene data show CDR1 as SGDLS and CDR2 as YYNGEE. The CDR3 sequence is 16 residues long.

The V and J genes are TRBV2 and TRBJ2-7; TRBD1 might be the D (7 bases). The CDR3 loop spans 14 amino acids. V shed 4 bases and J shed 4 bases, with 14 bases lying between them. Per germline, CDR1 SNHLY and CDR2 FYNNEI. The CDR3 DNA follows: TGTGCCAGCAGTGCTGTCAGGGGGGCGTACGAGCAGTACTTC. It translates to CASSAVRGAYEQYF.

V and J are TRBV19 and TRBJ1-5; D remains ambiguous. Per the germline V gene, CDR1 is LNHDA and CDR2 is SQIVND (reference sequence). This CDR3 is 12 amino acids long. V was pared by 6 bases and J by 5 bases, with 8 bases between. The CDR3 reads CASSPLDQPQHF. CDR3 nucleotide sequence: TGTGCCAGTAGCCCCTTAGATCAGCCCCAGCATTTT.